The 14 T cell receptor beta chains below come from one sample, sequenced in a study of beta chain features in type 1 diabetes. These receptors' antigens are unknown. Sequenced material consisted of expressed TCRB transcripts (all of the isolated RNA was reverse transcribed). The data were produced by immunoSEQ multiplex PCR, yet TCRdb's version contains in-frame clones alone and is incomplete. The table has over 600,000 clones, roughly an eighth seen once. Findings and limits, study-wide: Shortening of TCRB CDR3s, moderate but significant, appeared in all four CD4+ subsets of Type 1 diabetes patients.

Sequencing used naive CD4+ T cells from blood. Every receptor here comes from a man under 40 with type 1 diabetes.

This chain links TRBV5-4 with TRBJ2-2; 8 bases line up with TRBD2. The germline V gene encodes CDR1 SGHNT and CDR2 YYREEE (reference sequence). This CDR3 spans 16 amino acids. Trimming cost V 2 bases and J 7 bases; bases outside gene matches: 10. The CDR3 sequence is CASSLGLAGRIGELFF. CDR3 in DNA: TGTGCCAGCAGCTTAGGCCTAGCGGGTAGGATCGGGGAGCTGTTTTTT.

Only a few counts were recorded for this clone. The V and J genes are TRBV4-3 and TRBJ2-3, with D possibly being TRBD2 (5 bases). The CDR3 sequence is 16 residues long. The V and J ends lost 3 bases and 2 bases respectively, with 15 bases between them. The germline V gene has CDR1 LGHNA and CDR2 YSLEER. This CDR3 is CASSHRATSTTDTQYF. The CDR3 DNA reads as TGCGCCAGCAGCCACCGCGCCACTAGTACCACAGATACGCAGTATTTT.

This chain connects TRBV7-2 to TRBJ2-7; possible D gene TRBD2, 7 bases. Per the germline V gene, CDR1 is SGHTA and CDR2 is FQGNSA. The CDR3 totals 15 residues. V was cut by 4 bases and J by 0 bases, with 13 bases left in between. The CDR3 protein is CASSWGGTPSYEQYF. The CDR3 DNA follows: TGTGCCAGCAGCTGGGGGGGCACTCCCTCCTACGAGCAGTACTTC.

The V call is TRBV7-2, the J call TRBJ1-2; no definite D call. CDR3 size: 12 residues. In germline, CDR1 is SGHTA, CDR2 FQGNSA. Trimming cost V 2 bases and J 8 bases, with 9 bases left between them. In DNA, the CDR3 is TGTGCCAGCAGCTTAAACGGCGGCGGCTACACCTTC. Protein: CASSLNGGGYTF.

This clone was observed a few times. CDR3 amino acids: CASSPAWVGAGTNEKLFF. DNA for the CDR3: TGTGCCAGCTCGCCAGCCTGGGTAGGGGCCGGAACTAATGAAAAACTGTTTTTT. This rearrangement joins TRBV18 to TRBJ1-4, with D possibly being TRBD1 (5 bases). V dropped 6 bases and J dropped 1 base, with 21 bases sitting between them. From germline, CDR1 is KGHSH and CDR2 LQKENI. CDR3 length: 18 residues.

This clone was picked up a small number of times. The chain recombines TRBV28 with TRBJ1-2, with TRBD1 identical over 11 bases. The CDR3 length is 14 residues. With V trimmed by 7 bases and J by 2 bases, 3 bases remained unmatched. Germline CDR1 reads MDHEN; CDR2 reads SYDVKM. The CDR3 sequence is CASIGTGGNYGYTF. In DNA, the CDR3 is TGTGCCAGCATAGGGACAGGGGGGAACTATGGCTACACCTTC.

This clone was counted a few times. The chain combines TRBV4-1 with TRBJ1-2; D perhaps matches TRBD1 (6 bases). V lost 2 bases and J lost 0, with 10 bases in between. CDR3 length equals 15 residues. Germline loops: CDR1 MGHRA, CDR2 YSYEKL. CDR3 in DNA: TGCGCCAGCAGCCAACCAGACAGGCCTAACTATGGCTACACCTTC. Its translation: CASSQPDRPNYGYTF.

This clone was detected only a few times. V gene TRBV19 combines with J gene TRBJ1-2, with D perhaps TRBD1 (5 bases). In germline, CDR1 is LNHDA, CDR2 SQIVND (reference sequence). The CDR3 extends over 17 amino acids. The V end lost 1 base, the J end lost 0 bases, and 15 bases lay between the germline ends. In DNA form, the CDR3 reads TGTGCCAGTAGTATAGTTCGGGGGGTCGCCACTAACTATGGCTACACCTTC. Protein sequence: CASSIVRGVATNYGYTF.

The chain combines TRBV11-2 with TRBJ1-6, with 8 positions matching TRBD1. J gave up 3 bases and V 6 bases, and 4 bases lay outside the gene matches. Germline values: CDR1 SGHAT, CDR2 FQNNGV. The CDR3 extends over 15 amino acids. CDR3 amino acids: CASSRDRGYNSPLHF. CDR3 sequence (DNA): TGTGCCAGCAGTAGAGACAGGGGCTATAATTCACCCCTCCACTTT.

The sample holds a few counts of this clone. V and J are TRBV7-2 and TRBJ2-3; 12 positions agree with TRBD2. V shed 4 bases and J 1 base; nucleotides not matched to a gene: 6. The CDR3 has 17 amino acids. CDR1 is SGHTA and CDR2 is FQGNSA in the germline V gene. The CDR3 sequence: CASSSRTSGEGTDTQYF. CDR3 bases: TGTGCCAGCAGCTCTCGGACTAGCGGGGAGGGCACAGATACGCAGTATTTT.

In its sample, this clone was seen a few times. The J gene is TRBJ2-7, the V gene TRBV27; no reliable D call. V was shortened by 7 bases and J by 6 bases, with 16 bases between the two germline ends. From germline, CDR1 is MNHEY and CDR2 SMNVEV (reference sequence). The CDR3 length is 13 residues. The CDR3 sequence is CASNPGWASEQYF. The CDR3 nucleotides are TGTGCCAGCAACCCCGGGTGGGCTTCCGAGCAGTACTTC.

This clone came up a few times. In DNA, the CDR3 is TGTGCCAGCACCAGGACCCTAGCGGGGGGGCCAGGCAATGAGCAGTTCTTC. It codes for CASTRTLAGGPGNEQFF. The V and J genes are TRBV7-9 and TRBJ2-1; 12 nucleotides match TRBD2. Trimming removed 7 bases from V and 6 bases from J; junction bases left unmatched: 13. Germline V lookup: CDR1 SEHNR, CDR2 FQNEAQ (reference sequence). This CDR3 region has 17 residues. The full variable domain, completed using reference TRBV7-9 and TRBJ2-1, is DTGVSQNPRHKITKRGQNVTFRCDPISEHNRLYWYRQTLGQGPEFLTYFQNEAQLEKSRLLSDRFSAERPKGSFSTLEIQRTEQGDSAMYLCASTRTLAGGPGNEQFFGPGTRLTVL.

About this clone: Its ends do not fully match the called genes, so a read error is possible. The gene calls are TRBV7-2 and TRBJ2-6; 10 bases fit TRBD2. The CDR3 contains 17 residues. The germline V gene has CDR1 SGHTA and CDR2 FQGNSA. CDR3 residues: CASSLAGVSSGANVLTF. CDR3 DNA sequence: TGTGCCAGCAGCCTAGCGGGGGTTAGCTCTGGGGCCAACGTCCTGACTTTC. The variable domain in full, completed from reference TRBV7-2 and TRBJ2-6, reads GAGVSQSPSNKVTEKGKDVELRCDPISGHTALYWYRQSLGQGLEFLIYFQGNSAPDKSGLPSDRFSAERTGGSVSTLTIQRTQQEDSAVYLCASSLAGVSSGANVLTFGAGSRLTVL.

This clone was observed once. The rearrangement joins TRBV7-2 to TRBJ2-1, with TRBD2 identical over 7 bases. Looked up from germline, CDR1 is SGHTA and CDR2 is FQGNSA. J lost 10 bases, V lost 5 bases, and 5 bases had no gene match. The CDR3 runs 12 residues. CDR3 sequence (DNA): TGTGCCAGCAGCGAGACTAGCTACGAGCAGTTCTTC. This translates into CASSETSYEQFF.